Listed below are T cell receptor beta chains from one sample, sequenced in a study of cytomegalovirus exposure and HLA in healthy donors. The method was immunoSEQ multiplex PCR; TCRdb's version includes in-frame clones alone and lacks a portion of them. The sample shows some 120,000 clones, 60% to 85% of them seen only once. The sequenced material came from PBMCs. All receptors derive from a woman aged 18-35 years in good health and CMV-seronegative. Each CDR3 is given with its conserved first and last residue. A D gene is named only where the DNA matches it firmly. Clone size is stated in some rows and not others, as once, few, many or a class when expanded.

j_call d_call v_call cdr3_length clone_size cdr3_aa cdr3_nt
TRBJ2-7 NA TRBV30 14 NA CAWRTDTFSYEQYF TGTGCCTGGAGGACCGACACGTTCTCCTACGAGCAGTACTTC
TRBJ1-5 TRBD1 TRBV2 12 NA CASRGQGKPQHF TGTGCCAGCCGTGGACAGGGTAAGCCCCAGCATTTT
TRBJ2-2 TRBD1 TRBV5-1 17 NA CASGTDRGFSNTGELFF TGCGCCAGCGGGACGGACAGGGGGTTCTCGAACACCGGGGAGCTGTTTTTT
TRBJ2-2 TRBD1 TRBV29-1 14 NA CSVRGTGETGELFF TGCAGCGTGCGCGGCACAGGGGAGACCGGGGAGCTGTTTTTT
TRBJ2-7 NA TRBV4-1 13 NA CASSQDLRYEQYF TGCGCCAGCAGCCAAGATCTTCGGTACGAGCAGTACTTC
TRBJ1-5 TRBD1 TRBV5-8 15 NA CASSLPGGFDQPQHF TGTGCCAGCAGCTTGCCAGGGGGGTTTGATCAGCCCCAGCATTTT
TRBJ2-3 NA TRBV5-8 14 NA CASSLQQYSDTQYF TGTGCCAGCAGCTTGCAACAGTATTCAGATACGCAGTATTTT
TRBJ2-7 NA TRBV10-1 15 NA CASSENRGECDEQYF TGCGCCAGCAGTGAGAACCGGGGAGAATGCGACGAGCAGTACTTC
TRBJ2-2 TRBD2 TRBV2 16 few CASSDGLAGKGGELFF TGTGCCAGCAGTGATGGACTAGCGGGGAAGGGCGGGGAGCTGTTTTTT
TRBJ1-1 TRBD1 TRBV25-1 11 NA CATRQGLEAFF TGTGCCACCCGACAGGGGCTTGAAGCTTTCTTT
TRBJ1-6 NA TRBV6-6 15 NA CASSYSAGVRSPLHF TGTGCCAGCAGTTACTCGGCGGGGGTACGCTCACCCCTCCACTTT
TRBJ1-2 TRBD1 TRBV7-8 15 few CASSPGQGSGYGYTF TGTGCCAGCAGCCCCGGACAGGGCTCGGGCTATGGCTACACCTTC
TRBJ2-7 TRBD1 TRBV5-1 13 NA CASRYTGGGEQYF TGCGCCAGCAGGTATACAGGGGGCGGCGAGCAGTACTTC
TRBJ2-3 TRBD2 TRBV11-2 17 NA CASSLAPLAGDTDTQYF TGTGCCAGCAGCTTAGCTCCCCTAGCGGGGGACACAGATACGCAGTATTTT
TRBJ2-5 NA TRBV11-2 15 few CASSLDYGSQETQYF TGTGCCAGCAGCTTAGATTACGGGTCCCAAGAGACCCAGTACTTC
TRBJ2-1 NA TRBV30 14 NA CAWSVLSVYNEQFF TGTGCCTGGAGTGTACTGAGCGTCTACAATGAGCAGTTCTTC
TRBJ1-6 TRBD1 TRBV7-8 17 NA CASSLVLRGQGNSPLHF TGTGCCAGCAGCTTAGTACTTCGAGGACAGGGGAATTCACCCCTCCACTTT
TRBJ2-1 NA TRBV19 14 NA CASSTWGQYNEQFF TGTGCCAGTAGTACCTGGGGACAATACAATGAGCAGTTCTTC
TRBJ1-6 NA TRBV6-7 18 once CASSLPGGKLSYNSPLHF TGTGCCAGCAGTTTGCCGGGGGGGAAACTCTCCTATAATTCACCCCTCCACTTT
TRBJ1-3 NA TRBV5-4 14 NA CASSPTGSGNTIYF TGTGCCAGCAGCCCGACGGGGTCGGGAAACACCATATATTTT
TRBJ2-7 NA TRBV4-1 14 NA CASSQVGAMDEQYF TGCGCCAGCAGCCAAGTAGGGGCTATGGACGAGCAGTACTTC
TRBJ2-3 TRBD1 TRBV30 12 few CAGQGGTDTQYF TGTGCGGGACAGGGGGGCACAGATACGCAGTATTTT
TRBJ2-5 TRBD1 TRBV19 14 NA CASSTTGTAETQYF TGTGCCAGTAGTACTACAGGGACAGCAGAGACCCAGTACTTC
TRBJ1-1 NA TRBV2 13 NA CASRGEGNTEAFF TGTGCCAGCAGGGGGGAGGGGAACACTGAAGCTTTCTTT
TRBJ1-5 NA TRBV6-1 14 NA CASSESRFVQPQHF TGTGCCAGCAGCGAGTCGCGCTTCGTTCAGCCCCAGCATTTT
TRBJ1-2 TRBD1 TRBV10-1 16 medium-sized CAGETGGNYLVYGYTF TGCGCCGGGGAGACAGGGGGCAACTACCTAGTCTATGGCTACACCTTC
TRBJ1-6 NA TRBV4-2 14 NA CASSRLDKNSPLHF TGTGCCAGCAGCCGTTTGGACAAAAATTCACCCCTCCACTTT
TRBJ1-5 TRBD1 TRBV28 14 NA CASSRGGAAQPQHF TGTGCCAGCAGTCGAGGGGGCGCGGCTCAGCCCCAGCATTTT